These 27 T cell receptor beta chains share one sample of origin, sequenced in a study of human T cells and chemical hapten exposure. Each CDR3 protein gets one entry after TCRdb re-called the RACE reads with MiXCR. The sample consists of 300,000 to 350,000 distinct CDR3 sequences, under 9% of them appearing once. Time point here: patch test 1, 2 weeks after DPC sensitization. Treatment noted: therapeutic diphenylcyclopropenone sensitization with weekly scalp DPC. The sample was whole blood, taken in connection with sensitization to the hapten diphenylcyclopropenone (DPC). These receptors were obtained from a woman between 18 and 30 years old with alopecia areata. Some clones in this sample may be carry-over from other donors' samples.

This clonotype was observed many times. The J gene is TRBJ2-5, the V gene TRBV20-1; TRBD1 is a possible D gene (6 bases). Germline CDR1 and CDR2: DFQATT and SNEGSKA (reference sequence). Trimming cost V 6 bases and J 1 base, with 15 bases left between them. CDR3 length: 14 residues. The CDR3 reads CSARRTDSQETQYF. The CDR3 DNA reads TGCAGTGCCCGGAGGACAGACTCCCAAGAGACCCAGTACTTC.

This clonotype was recorded at least ten times. V gene TRBV4-1 combines with J gene TRBJ2-5; possible D gene TRBD2, 6 bases. Germline V lookup: CDR1 MGHRA, CDR2 YSYEKL. V shed 0 bases and J shed 5 bases, with 16 bases lying between them. This CDR3 contains 16 residues. The CDR3 DNA reads TGCGCCAGCAGCCAAGATCCCGGGCCCGGAGGGGAGACCCAGTACTTC. Its translation is CASSQDPGPGGETQYF.

The chain links TRBV4-2 to TRBJ2-2; D ambiguous. The V end was cut by 2 bases, the J end by 0 bases, with 13 bases between. The V gene's germline CDR1 is LGHNA and CDR2 YNFKEQ. This CDR3 spans 17 amino acids. In nucleotides, the CDR3 is TGTGCCAGCAGCCAAAAATGGACGGACGCGAACACCGGGGAGCTGTTTTTT. Translated, it gives CASSQKWTDANTGELFF.

The chain is built from TRBV10-3 and TRBJ2-2, with D maybe TRBD1 (6 bases). Germline V lookup: CDR1 ENHRY, CDR2 SYGVKD. Trimming removed 11 bases at V and 1 base at J, with 14 bases between. The CDR3 is made up of 14 amino acids. The CDR3 region is CAGNPGQNTGELFF. In DNA form, the CDR3 reads TGTGCCGGCAACCCGGGACAGAACACCGGGGAGCTGTTTTTT.

This clonotype was found many times. This rearrangement joins TRBV12-3 or TRBV12-4 to TRBJ2-3, with 7 bases matching TRBD2. Unmatched junction bases numbered 6, after V lost 3 bases and J lost 6 bases. There are 14 residues in the CDR3. The CDR3 reads CASSFAGEKDTQYF. CDR3 coding DNA: TGTGCCAGCAGTTTTGCGGGGGAGAAGGATACGCAGTATTTT.

This clonotype has ten or more counts. The V gene is TRBV4-2, the J gene TRBJ1-6; 7 bases are shared with TRBD1. This CDR3 contains 20 residues. The germline V gene encodes CDR1 LGHNA and CDR2 YNFKEQ. Unmatched junction bases numbered 17, after V lost 0 bases and J lost 6 bases. CDR3 in amino acids: CASSQDSALVGTDLNSPLHF. In nucleotides, the CDR3 is TGTGCCAGCAGCCAAGATTCGGCTTTGGTCGGGACAGACCTTAATTCACCCCTCCACTTT.

This clonotype was seen repeatedly, ten times or more. The chain couples TRBV6-1 to TRBJ2-5; TRBD2 matches 12 bases. Germline trimming cut 9 bases from V and 5 bases from J; bases unmatched to any gene: 10. The CDR3 is made up of 15 amino acids. The germline V gene encodes CDR1 MNHNS and CDR2 SASEGT. The CDR3 DNA follows: TGTGCCAGTTCCCCTAGCGGGGGGGCTTCGGAGACCCAGTACTTC. Translated: CASSPSGGASETQYF.

This rearrangement joins TRBV3-1 to TRBJ2-3; D not resolved. Germline CDR1 LGHDT, CDR2 YNNKEL (reference sequence). V was clipped by 0 bases and J by 4 bases, with 11 bases between them. The CDR3 totals 15 residues. CDR3 in amino acids: CASSQDVTNADTQYF. The CDR3 DNA reads as TGTGCCAGCAGCCAAGATGTAACTAACGCAGATACGCAGTATTTT.

This clonotype has at least ten counts. This rearrangement joins TRBV20-1 to TRBJ2-7; D may correspond to TRBD1 or TRBD2 (6 bases each). Per the germline V gene, CDR1 is DFQATT and CDR2 is SNEGSKA (reference sequence). The CDR3 sequence is 17 residues long. V gave up 3 bases and J gave up 3 bases, with 24 bases separating them. The CDR3 protein is CSASPLIQGGEVYEQYF. The CDR3 bases are TGCAGTGCTAGCCCCCTAATACAGGGAGGTGAGGTCTACGAGCAGTACTTC.

This clonotype has ten or more counts. The V call is TRBV5-1, the J call TRBJ2-1, with D unclear. This CDR3 has 15 amino acids. CDR1 is SGHRS, CDR2 YFSETQ, per germline. The V gene lost 7 bases and the J gene lost 5 bases, with 19 bases spanning the gap. The CDR3 loop reads CASAAARFTHNEQFF. In nucleotides, the CDR3 is TGCGCCAGCGCCGCGGCTAGGTTTACTCACAATGAGCAGTTCTTC.

The rearrangement uses TRBV12-3 or TRBV12-4 and TRBJ1-1; D not certain. V was clipped by 7 bases and J by 6 bases, with 18 bases between them. The CDR3 has 14 residues. CDR3 DNA sequence: TGTGCCAGCAAAAGACGCCGCACGGACTCTGAAGCTTTCTTT. It codes for CASKRRRTDSEAFF.

The rearrangement uses TRBV3-1 and TRBJ1-1, with D perhaps matching TRBD1 (5 bases). V was trimmed by 4 bases and J by 0 bases, leaving 9 bases between them. CDR1 and CDR2 (germline): LGHDT, YNNKEL (reference sequence). The CDR3 sequence is 14 residues long. CDR3 residues: CASSRQTMNTEAFF. DNA for the CDR3: TGTGCCAGCAGCCGACAGACGATGAACACTGAAGCTTTCTTT.

The table lists this clonotype with a few counts. The gene calls are TRBV10-2 and TRBJ1-1, with D uncertain. Per germline, CDR1 WSHSY and CDR2 SAAADI. CDR3 size: 14 residues. Trimming removed 2 bases at V and 8 bases at J, with 15 bases between. As DNA, the CDR3 is TGCGCCAGCAGTGAGCTACAGAGAAGGAGGGAAGCTTTCTTT. This translates into CASSELQRRREAFF.

In this sample, this clonotype turned up many times. The chain carries TRBV2 and TRBJ2-2; 7 bases line up with TRBD1. The V gene end was trimmed by 5 bases and the J gene end by 1 base; junction bases not matched to a gene: 4. The CDR3 sequence is 15 residues long. Germline V gene data show CDR1 as SNHLY and CDR2 as FYNNEI. This CDR3 reads CASSFNRGNTGELFF. CDR3 DNA: TGTGCCAGCAGTTTTAACAGGGGGAACACCGGGGAGCTGTTTTTT.

This clonotype came up a few times. The V gene is TRBV7-9, the J gene TRBJ2-1; 12 bases are shared with TRBD2. Germline CDR1 is SEHNR and CDR2 is FQNEAQ (reference sequence). There are 16 residues in the CDR3. Losses at the gene ends were 5 bases for V and 4 bases for J; bases not matched to a gene: 6. CDR3 DNA: TGTGCCAGCAGCCCGCAGACTAGCGGGGGATACAATGAGCAGTTCTTC. Its protein product is CASSPQTSGGYNEQFF.

V and J are TRBV29-1 and TRBJ2-5; D is ambiguous. The CDR3 consists of 12 residues. The V end was cut by 3 bases, the J end by 5 bases, with 10 bases between. CDR1 SQVTM and CDR2 ANQGSEA come from the germline V gene. This CDR3 reads CSVDFGTETQYF. DNA for the CDR3: TGCAGCGTTGATTTCGGAACGGAGACCCAGTACTTC.

The sample holds a few counts of this clonotype. The J gene is TRBJ2-3, the V gene TRBV7-9; TRBD1 matches at 7 bases. CDR3 length equals 15 residues. V lost 2 bases to trimming and J lost 4 bases; unmatched junction nucleotides: 6. Germline V gene data show CDR1 as SEHNR and CDR2 as FQNEAQ (reference sequence). CDR3 bases: TGTGCCAGCAGCTTAAGTCTGCAGGGGGCAGATACGCAGTATTTT. Amino acids: CASSLSLQGADTQYF.

This clonotype has just a few counts. The limits of the CDR3 on the DNA are not certain, so only TCRdb's listed CDR3 is given. The genes are TRBV9 and TRBJ2-2; no check of the table's D call, TRBD2, against the DNA was made. A total of 22 residues make up the CDR3, ends included. Germline V gives CDR1 SGDLS, CDR2 YYNGEE. The CDR3 here is CASSPADYVIRNGGPTPGSCFF.

This clonotype was counted ten times or more. V usage is TRBV27 and J usage is TRBJ2-7, with D uncertain. Deletions cut 7 bases from V and 5 bases from J, with 15 bases between. CDR3 size: 13 residues. Germline CDR1 and CDR2: MNHEY and SMNVEV (reference sequence). CDR3 in amino acids: CASTSLQYDEQYF. In DNA, the CDR3 is TGTGCCAGCACCTCATTACAATATGACGAGCAGTACTTC.

This clonotype came up a few times. CDR3 nucleotides: TGTGCCAGCAGTTCGACTAGCGGACGGGCTTTATCCGGTACGCAGTATTTT. Protein product: CASSSTSGRALSGTQYF. This chain connects TRBV6-1 to TRBJ2-3; the match to TRBD2 covers 9 bases. The V gene end was trimmed by 5 bases and the J gene end by 8 bases; junction bases not matched to a gene: 17. The CDR3 totals 17 residues. CDR1 and CDR2 (germline): MNHNS, SASEGT.

This clonotype was seen repeatedly, ten times or more. The chain uses TRBV4-1 and TRBJ2-7; 11 positions match TRBD1. V lost 1 base to trimming and J lost 3 bases; unmatched junction nucleotides: 2. This CDR3 region has 15 residues. Germline CDR1 MGHRA, CDR2 YSYEKL. CDR3 protein: CASSQGGTGGYEQYF. CDR3 DNA: TGCGCCAGCAGCCAAGGCGGGACAGGGGGCTACGAGCAGTACTTC.

The table lists this clonotype with a few counts. The rearrangement links TRBV7-6 to TRBJ1-2, with 9 bases that match TRBD1. After removal of 8 bases from V and 8 bases from J, the junction contained 9 bases not matched to a gene. The germline V gene has CDR1 SGHVS and CDR2 FNYEAQ. The CDR3 runs to 13 residues. CDR3 coding DNA: TGTGCCAGCTCGGCCGGGACAGGGAAAGGCTACACCTTC. Its protein is CASSAGTGKGYTF.

About this clonotype: An end of the junction does not agree with germline; a read error may underlie this. In nucleotides, the CDR3 is TGTGCCAGCAGCCGACGGGCTTCGAACGCTGAAGCTTTCTTT. It codes for CASSRRASNAEAFF. The V call is TRBV7-9, the J call TRBJ1-1; D not certain. The CDR3 runs to 14 residues. Looked up from germline, CDR1 is SEHNR and CDR2 is FQNEAQ (reference sequence).

This clonotype came up many times. V gene TRBV4-1 combines with J gene TRBJ2-3; D remains ambiguous. This CDR3 region has 12 residues. From germline, CDR1 is MGHRA and CDR2 YSYEKL. The germline V and J ends were trimmed by 2 bases and 13 bases, with 13 bases remaining between them. Here the CDR3 reads CASSQLQARKYF. Here the CDR3 DNA reads TGCGCCAGCAGCCAACTCCAGGCCCGGAAGTATTTT.

In its sample, this clonotype was seen many times. V is TRBV5-6 and J is TRBJ2-1; TRBD2 might be the D (7 bases). The CDR3 contains 16 residues. Germline loops: CDR1 SGHDT, CDR2 YYEEEE. The V end lost 0 bases, the J end lost 4 bases, and 14 bases lay between the germline ends. As DNA, the CDR3 is TGTGCCAGCAGCTTGGTCGCGGGGGCACCTTACAATGAGCAGTTCTTC. This translates into CASSLVAGAPYNEQFF.

The table lists this clonotype with many counts. J is TRBJ2-1 and V is TRBV20-1; 9 bases align to TRBD2. The length of the CDR3 is 14 residues. Germline-derived CDR1 and CDR2 are DFQATT and SNEGSKA (reference sequence). Trimming removed 5 bases from V and 4 bases from J; junction bases left unmatched: 6. The CDR3 DNA reads TGCAGTGCTGAGCGGGGGGCACCATACAATGAGCAGTTCTTC. Its translation is CSAERGAPYNEQFF.

The J gene is TRBJ2-1, the V gene TRBV7-9; D assignment may be TRBD1 or TRBD2 (5 bases each). This CDR3 comprises 15 residues. Trimming pared 5 bases from V and 8 bases from J, leaving 19 bases between. The germline V gene has CDR1 SEHNR and CDR2 FQNEAQ (reference sequence). The CDR3 loop is CASSRDGKMVDEQFF. The CDR3 DNA is TGTGCCAGCAGCCGGGACGGAAAAATGGTCGATGAGCAGTTCTTC.